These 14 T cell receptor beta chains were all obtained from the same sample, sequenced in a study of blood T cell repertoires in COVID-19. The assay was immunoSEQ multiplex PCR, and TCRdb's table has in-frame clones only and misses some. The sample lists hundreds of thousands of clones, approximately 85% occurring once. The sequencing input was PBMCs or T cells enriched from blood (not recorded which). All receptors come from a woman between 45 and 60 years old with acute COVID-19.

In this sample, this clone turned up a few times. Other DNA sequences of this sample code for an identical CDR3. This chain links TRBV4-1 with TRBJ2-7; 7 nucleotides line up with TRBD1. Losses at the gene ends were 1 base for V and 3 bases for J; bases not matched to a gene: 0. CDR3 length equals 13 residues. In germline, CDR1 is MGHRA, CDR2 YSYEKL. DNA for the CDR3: TGCGCCAGCAGCCAAGGGACAGGCTACGAGCAGTACTTC. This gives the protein CASSQGTGYEQYF.

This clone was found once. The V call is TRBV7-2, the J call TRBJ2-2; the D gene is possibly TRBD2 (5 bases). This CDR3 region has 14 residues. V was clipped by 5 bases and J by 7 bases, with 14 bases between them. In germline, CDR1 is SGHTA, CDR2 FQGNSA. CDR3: CASSPGGLSGELFF. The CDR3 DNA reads TGTGCCAGCAGCCCCGGAGGTCTAAGCGGGGAGCTGTTTTTT.

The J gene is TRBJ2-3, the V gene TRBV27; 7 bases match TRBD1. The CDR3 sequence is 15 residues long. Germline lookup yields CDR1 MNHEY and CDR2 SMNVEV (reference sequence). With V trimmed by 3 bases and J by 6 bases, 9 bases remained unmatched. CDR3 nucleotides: TGTGCCAGCAGTTTCAACAGGGGAAGAACCGATACGCAGTATTTT. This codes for CASSFNRGRTDTQYF.

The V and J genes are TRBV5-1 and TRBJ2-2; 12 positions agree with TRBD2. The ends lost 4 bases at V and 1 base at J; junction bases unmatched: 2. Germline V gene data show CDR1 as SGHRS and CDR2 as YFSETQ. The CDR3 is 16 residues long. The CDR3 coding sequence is TGCGCCAGCAGCCCACTAGCGGGGGGGAACACCGGGGAGCTGTTTTTT. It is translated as CASSPLAGGNTGELFF.

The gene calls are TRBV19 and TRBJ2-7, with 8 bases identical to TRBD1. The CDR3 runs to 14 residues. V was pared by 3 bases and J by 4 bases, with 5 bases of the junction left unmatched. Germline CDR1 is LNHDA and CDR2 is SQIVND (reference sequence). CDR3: CASSMDRDAYEQYF. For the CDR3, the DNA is TGTGCCAGTAGTATGGACAGGGATGCTTACGAGCAGTACTTC. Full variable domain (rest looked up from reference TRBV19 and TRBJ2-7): DGGITQSPKYLFRKEGQNVTLSCEQNLNHDAMYWYRQDPGQGLRLIYYSQIVNDFQKGDIAEGYSVSREKKESFPLTVTSAQKNPTAFYLCASSMDRDAYEQYFGPGTRLTVT.

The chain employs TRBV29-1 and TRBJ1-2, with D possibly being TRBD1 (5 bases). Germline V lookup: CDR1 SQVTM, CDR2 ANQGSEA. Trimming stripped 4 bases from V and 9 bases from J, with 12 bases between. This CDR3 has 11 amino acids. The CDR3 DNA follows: TGCAGCGTTGGCAGGGATTCAAGCTACACCTTC. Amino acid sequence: CSVGRDSSYTF.

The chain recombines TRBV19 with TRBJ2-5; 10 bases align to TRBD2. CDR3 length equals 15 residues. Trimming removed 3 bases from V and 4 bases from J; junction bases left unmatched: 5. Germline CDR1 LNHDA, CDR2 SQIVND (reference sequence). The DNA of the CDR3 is TGTGCCAGTAGTATGCGGCCTAGCGGGGGAGAGACCCAGTACTTC. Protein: CASSMRPSGGETQYF.

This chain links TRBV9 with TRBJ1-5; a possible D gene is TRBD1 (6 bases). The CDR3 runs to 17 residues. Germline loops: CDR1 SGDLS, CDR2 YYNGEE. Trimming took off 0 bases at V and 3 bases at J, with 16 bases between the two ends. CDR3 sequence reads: CASSVGVGGDFNQPQHF. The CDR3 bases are TGTGCCAGCAGCGTAGGGGTAGGGGGGGACTTCAATCAGCCCCAGCATTTT.

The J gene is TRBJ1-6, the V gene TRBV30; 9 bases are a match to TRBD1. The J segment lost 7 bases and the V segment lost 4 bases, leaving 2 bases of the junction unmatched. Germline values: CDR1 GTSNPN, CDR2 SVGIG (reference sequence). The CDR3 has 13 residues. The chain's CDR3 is CAWTGTGNSPLHF. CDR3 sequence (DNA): TGTGCCTGGACCGGGACAGGGAATTCACCCCTCCACTTT.

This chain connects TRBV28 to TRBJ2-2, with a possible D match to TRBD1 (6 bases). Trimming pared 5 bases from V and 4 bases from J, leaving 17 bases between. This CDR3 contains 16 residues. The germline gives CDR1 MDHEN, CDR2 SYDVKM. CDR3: CASSPHQGLATGELFF. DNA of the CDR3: TGTGCCAGCAGTCCTCACCAGGGGCTAGCCACCGGGGAGCTGTTTTTT.

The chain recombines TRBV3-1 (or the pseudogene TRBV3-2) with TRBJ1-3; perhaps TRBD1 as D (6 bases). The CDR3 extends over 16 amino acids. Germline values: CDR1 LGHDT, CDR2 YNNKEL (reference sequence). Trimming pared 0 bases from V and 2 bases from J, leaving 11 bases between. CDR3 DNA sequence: TGTGCCAGCAGCCAAGATCAGGGGTTGCCTGGAAACACCATATATTTT. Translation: CASSQDQGLPGNTIYF.

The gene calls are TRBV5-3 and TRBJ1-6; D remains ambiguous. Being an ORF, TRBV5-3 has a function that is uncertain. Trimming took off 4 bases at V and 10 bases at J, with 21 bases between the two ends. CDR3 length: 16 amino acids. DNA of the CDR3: TGTGCCAGAAGCCCCCCACCTTTCGGGGAGGACTCACCCCTCCACTTT. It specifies CARSPPPFGEDSPLHF.

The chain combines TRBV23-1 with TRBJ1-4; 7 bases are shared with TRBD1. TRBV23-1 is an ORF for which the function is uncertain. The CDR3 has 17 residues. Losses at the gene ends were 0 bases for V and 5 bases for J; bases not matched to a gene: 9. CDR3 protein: CASSQSKGGEGNEKLFF. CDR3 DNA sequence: TGCGCCAGCAGTCAATCTAAAGGGGGCGAGGGAAATGAAAAACTGTTTTTT.

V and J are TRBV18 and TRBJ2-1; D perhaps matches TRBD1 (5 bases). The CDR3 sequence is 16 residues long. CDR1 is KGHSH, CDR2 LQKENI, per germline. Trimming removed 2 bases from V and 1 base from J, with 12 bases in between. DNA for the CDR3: TGTGCCAGCTCACCAGGGCTAGGGGATTCCTACAATGAGCAGTTCTTC. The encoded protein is CASSPGLGDSYNEQFF.